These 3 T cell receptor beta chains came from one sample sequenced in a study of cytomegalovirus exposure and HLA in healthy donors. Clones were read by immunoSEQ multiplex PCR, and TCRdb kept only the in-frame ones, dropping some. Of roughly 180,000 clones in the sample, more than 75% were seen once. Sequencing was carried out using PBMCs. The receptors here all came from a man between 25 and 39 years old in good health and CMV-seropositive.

CDR3 amino acids: CASSPFAGGSELFF. The DNA of the CDR3 is TGCGCCAGCAGCCCATTTGCAGGGGGCAGTGAACTGTTTTTT. The chain couples TRBV5-1 to TRBJ1-4; 8 positions agree with TRBD1. Losses at the gene ends were 4 bases for V and 12 bases for J; bases not matched to a gene: 11. Germline CDR1 reads SGHRS; CDR2 reads YFSETQ. The CDR3 has 14 residues. The full variable domain, its missing parts supplied by reference TRBV5-1 and TRBJ1-4, is KAGVTQTPRYLIKTRGQQVTLSCSPISGHRSVSWYQQTPGQGLQFLFEYFSETQRNKGNFPGRFSGRQFSNSRSEMNVSTLELGDSALYLCASSPFAGGSELFFGSGTQLSVL.

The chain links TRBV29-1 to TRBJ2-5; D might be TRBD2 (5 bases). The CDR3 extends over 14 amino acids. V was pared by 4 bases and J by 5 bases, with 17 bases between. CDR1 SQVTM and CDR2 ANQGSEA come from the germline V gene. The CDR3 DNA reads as TGCAGCGTTGTCGATTTACCTCCGGGGGAGACCCAGTACTTC. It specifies CSVVDLPPGETQYF.

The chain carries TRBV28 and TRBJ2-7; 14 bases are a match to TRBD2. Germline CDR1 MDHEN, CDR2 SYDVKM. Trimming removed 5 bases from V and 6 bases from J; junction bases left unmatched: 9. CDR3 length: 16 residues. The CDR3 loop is CASSPGTSGSFGEQYF. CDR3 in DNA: TGTGCCAGCAGTCCCGGGACTAGCGGGAGTTTTGGCGAGCAGTACTTC.